This TCR beta chain was documented in a study of OX40 agonist ivuxolimab in advanced cancers. Study outcomes and limitations: Among patients with partial responses at 0.1-3.0 mg/kg, clonal expansion was among the lowest. Undetermined was the antigen specificity of the expanded peripheral T cells.

On this clone itself: Its target is not known.

Generated by immunoSEQ multiplex PCR, the TCRdb table keeps only in-frame clones and is missing some. The table has nearly 95,000 clones, 94% seen once. This clonotype was sampled from an adult with an advanced solid tumor such as melanoma, head and neck, liver or kidney cancer. Sequenced material: CD4+ or CD8+ T cells sorted from blood, taken in a trial of the OX40 agonist ivuxolimab.

The CDR3 protein is CASSLLRSYSYEQYF. CDR3 coding DNA: TGTGCCAGCAGTTTGTTGAGGAGCTACTCCTACGAGCAGTACTTC. The rearrangement links TRBV28 to TRBJ2-7; D is uncertain. V was trimmed by 3 bases and J by 0 bases, leaving 12 bases between them. CDR3 size: 15 residues. Germline CDR1 is MDHEN and CDR2 is SYDVKM.